The 15 T cell receptor beta chains below all came from one sample that was sequenced in a study of radiotherapy plus CTLA-4 blockade in lung cancer. The protocol was immunoSEQ multiplex PCR, while the TCRdb copy is restricted to in-frame clones and leaves out a portion. The sample includes more than 80,000 clones, 85% seen only once; the top ten take over 2%. The specimen was peripheral blood, collected from a patient treated with radiotherapy plus ipilimumab. These receptors originate from a human donor with non-small cell lung cancer that progressed on radiotherapy plus ipilimumab. Some clones in this sample may be carry-over from other donors' samples.

The V and J genes are TRBV5-1 and TRBJ2-5; D is possibly TRBD1 (6 bases). Trimming left V 2 bases short and J 5 bases short, with 10 bases between. This CDR3 spans 13 amino acids. CDR1 and CDR2 from the germline V gene are SGHRS and YFSETQ. The DNA of the CDR3 is TGCGCCAGCAGCTTACAGGGTCATGAGACCCAGTACTTC. It translates to CASSLQGHETQYF.

The V gene is TRBV5-1, the J gene TRBJ1-1; 8 positions agree with TRBD1. CDR3 length: 12 amino acids. Trimming took 7 bases from V and 12 from J; bases not matched to a gene: 11. CDR1 and CDR2 (germline): SGHRS, YFSETQ. CDR3 DNA sequence: TGCGCCAGCGGGGACAGGACGGGCCAACCTTTCTTT. Translating gives CASGDRTGQPFF.

The table lists this clone with a few counts. The CDR3 region is CASSPQRAGTRPYF. CDR3 coding DNA: TGTGCCAGCAGTCCCCAAAGAGCGGGGACACGGCCCTACTTC. V and J are TRBV16 and TRBJ2-7, with TRBD2 as a possible D gene (7 bases). The CDR3 has 14 residues. Germline V gene lookup returns CDR1 KGHSY and CDR2 FQNENV. Trimming took 6 bases from V and 13 from J, leaving 25 bases between them. Variable domain in full (rest from reference TRBV16 and TRBJ2-7): GEEVAQTPKHLVRGEGQKAKLYCAPIKGHSYVFWYQQVLKNEFKFLISFQNENVFDETGMPKERFSAKCLPNSPCSLEIQATKLEDSAVYFCASSPQRAGTRPYFGPGTRLTVT.

The chain joins TRBV5-4 to TRBJ2-7; 7 bases align to TRBD2. This CDR3 is 14 amino acids long. The germline V gene has CDR1 SGHNT and CDR2 YYREEE (reference sequence). Trimming took 4 bases from V and 3 from J; bases not matched to a gene: 7. The CDR3 bases are TGTGCCAGCAGCCCCTTGGGGGGGAGCTACGAGCAGTACTTC. Its protein product is CASSPLGGSYEQYF. The full variable domain, completed using reference TRBV5-4 and TRBJ2-7, is ETGVTQSPTHLIKTRGQQVTLRCSSQSGHNTVSWYQQALGQGPQFIFQYYREEENGRGNFPPRFSGLQFPNYSSELNVNALELDDSALYLCASSPLGGSYEQYFGPGTRLTVT.

The chain combines TRBV29-1 with TRBJ2-3; TRBD2 aligns across 7 bases. Germline V gene sequence: CDR1 SQVTM, CDR2 ANQGSEA. V gave up 5 bases and J gave up 0 bases; unmatched junction bases: 8. The CDR3 sequence is 15 residues long. DNA for the CDR3: TGCAGCGTTTCCCGGCGAGCGGGGAGCACAGATACGCAGTATTTT. It specifies CSVSRRAGSTDTQYF.

The CDR3 protein is CASRRDTGAYNSPLHF. DNA for the CDR3: TGCGCCAGCCGCCGTGACACAGGGGCTTATAATTCACCCCTCCACTTT. J is TRBJ1-6 and V is TRBV5-1; 7 nucleotides align to TRBD1. In germline, CDR1 is SGHRS, CDR2 YFSETQ. This CDR3 is built from 16 residues. V lost 7 bases, J lost 4 bases, and 11 bases stayed unmatched. Based on the CDR3 plus reference TRBV5-1 and TRBJ1-6, the full variable domain is KAGVTQTPRYLIKTRGQQVTLSCSPISGHRSVSWYQQTPGQGLQFLFEYFSETQRNKGNFPGRFSGRQFSNSRSEMNVSTLELGDSALYLCASRRDTGAYNSPLHFGNGTRLTVT.

This chain links TRBV19 with TRBJ1-2; 9 bases map to TRBD1. This CDR3 has 14 amino acids. The germline gives CDR1 LNHDA, CDR2 SQIVND (reference sequence). The V and J ends lost 4 bases and 7 bases, in that order; junction bases with no gene match: 7. CDR3 coding DNA: TGTGCCAGTAGTACTTCGGGGACAGGGCTTGGCTACACCTTC. It specifies CASSTSGTGLGYTF.

The chain recombines TRBV19 with TRBJ2-7; 7 nucleotides agree with TRBD1. Trimming at V came to 5 bases and at J to 1 base, leaving 5 bases not matched to a gene. Germline assignment: CDR1 LNHDA and CDR2 SQIVND (reference sequence). The CDR3 is 14 amino acids. CDR3 sequence: CASSPRQGSYEQYF. CDR3 sequence (DNA): TGTGCCAGTAGTCCCCGACAGGGTTCCTACGAGCAGTACTTC.

In the case of this clone: The germline gene is not matched at one end of the junction; a read error may be the cause. The V and J genes are TRBV11-3 and TRBJ2-3; D gene unclear. Germline V gene lookup returns CDR1 SGHNT and CDR2 YENEEA. This CDR3 contains 14 residues. The CDR3 nucleotides are TGTGCCAGCAGCTTAGGGCTGGGTACAGATGCGCAGTATTTT. Its protein product is CASSLGLGTDAQYF.

The chain recombines TRBV27 with TRBJ1-1; 7 bases line up with TRBD1. CDR1 and CDR2 (germline): MNHEY, SMNVEV (reference sequence). The CDR3 has 16 amino acids. V lost 7 bases and J lost 1; bases outside the gene matches: 12. CDR3 sequence reads: CASTDRSRGWNTEAFF. The DNA of the CDR3 is TGTGCCAGCACCGATAGAAGCAGGGGGTGGAACACTGAAGCTTTCTTT.

This clone was seen a single time. CDR3 protein: CASSSGGMNTEAFF. The CDR3 coding sequence is TGTGCCAGCAGTTCAGGGGGAATGAACACTGAAGCTTTCTTT. V gene TRBV28 combines with J gene TRBJ1-1, with 7 bases fitting TRBD1. This CDR3 has 14 amino acids. CDR1 and CDR2 (germline): MDHEN, SYDVKM. The V gene end was trimmed by 4 bases and the J gene end by 0 bases; junction bases not matched to a gene: 2. Drawing the rest from reference TRBV28 and TRBJ1-1, the complete variable domain is DVKVTQSSRYLVKRTGEKVFLECVQDMDHENMFWYRQDPGLGLRLIYFSYDVKMKEKGDIPEGYSVSREKKERFSLILESASTNQTSMYLCASSSGGMNTEAFFGQGTRLTVV.

The chain employs TRBV4-3 and TRBJ1-2; tentative D call: TRBD1 (5 bases). Per the germline V gene, CDR1 is LGHNA and CDR2 is YSLEER. V lost 0 bases, J lost 4 bases, and 15 bases lay in between. This CDR3 region has 16 residues. In nucleotides, the CDR3 is TGCGCCAGCAGCCAAGATCGGCACCGGGGCCTCTATGGCTACACCTTC. Residues: CASSQDRHRGLYGYTF.

CDR3 amino acids: CASSPIHSEQYF. The CDR3 nucleotides are TGTGCCAGCAGCCCCATCCATTCCGAGCAGTACTTC. This chain connects TRBV6-6 to TRBJ2-7; D remains ambiguous. Between the trimmed V and J ends, which lost 6 bases and 6 bases, there was a span of 12 bases. This CDR3 contains 12 residues. The germline V gene has CDR1 MNHNY and CDR2 SVGAGI (reference sequence).

J is TRBJ1-2 and V is TRBV2; 9 bases are shared with TRBD1. Germline V lookup: CDR1 SNHLY, CDR2 FYNNEI. This CDR3 comprises 12 residues. J gave up 8 bases and V 7 bases, and 5 bases lay outside the gene matches. The CDR3 DNA sequence: TGTGCCAGCATAGGGACAGGGACCGGCTACACCTTC. Translating gives CASIGTGTGYTF.

The V gene is TRBV9, the J gene TRBJ1-1; D is uncertain. Deletions cut 3 bases from V and 3 bases from J, with 12 bases between. The CDR3 runs to 14 residues. Germline CDR1 is SGDLS and CDR2 is YYNGEE. DNA of the CDR3: TGTGCCAGCAGCGGGGGTCTGAGGGACACTGAAGCTTTCTTT. This gives the protein CASSGGLRDTEAFF.